Listed here are 27 T cell receptor beta chains from one sample, sequenced in a study of post-analysis software for immune sequencing data. These receptors have no identified antigens. Study-wide findings and caveats: Patients carried 4 or 5 TRBV segments more frequently than controls did, and TRBV5-6, TRBV5-1 and TRBV20-1 were among them.

cDNA libraries for TCR beta contained unique molecular identifiers. TCRdb passed the PCR reads through MiXCR, listing each CDR3 protein once. The sample contains roughly 730,000 distinct CDR3 sequences, roughly 30% of which appear only once. The material sequenced was blood. These receptors originate from a girl aged 5-17 years with multiple sclerosis.

The rearrangement joins TRBV7-2 to TRBJ1-5; D is ambiguous. The CDR3 sequence is 15 residues long. Germline V gene sequence: CDR1 SGHTA, CDR2 FQGNSA. The V gene lost 10 bases and the J gene lost 1 base, with 17 bases spanning the gap. CDR3: CATREGIESNQPQHF. CDR3 nucleotides: TGTGCCACCCGAGAGGGCATAGAGAGCAATCAGCCCCAGCATTTT.

The chain has TRBV10-3 and TRBJ2-3; the D gene is possibly TRBD2 (6 bases). This CDR3 region has 15 residues. Trimming took off 3 bases at V and 2 bases at J, with 12 bases between the two ends. Per germline, CDR1 ENHRY and CDR2 SYGVKD. In DNA, the CDR3 is TGTGCCATCAGTGACGCAGGCGGGGACACAGATACGCAGTATTTT. It encodes CAISDAGGDTDTQYF.

V gene TRBV5-6 combines with J gene TRBJ1-4; tentatively, D is TRBD1 (5 bases). Germline V gene sequence: CDR1 SGHDT, CDR2 YYEEEE. V was pared by 3 bases and J by 3 bases, with 18 bases between. The CDR3 covers 17 residues. The CDR3 DNA reads as TGTGCCAGCAGCTCGTTCCTCACAGGAGGGTCTAATGAAAAACTGTTTTTT. Its translation is CASSSFLTGGSNEKLFF.

To note about this clonotype: Possible read error: a much larger clone is one base away. The rearrangement joins TRBV15 to TRBJ2-5; D not resolved. CDR3 length: 14 residues. The germline V gene has CDR1 LNHNV and CDR2 YYDKDF (reference sequence). This CDR3 reads CATRPLPGQETQDF. In nucleotides, the CDR3 is TGTGCCACCAGACCATTACCGGGCCAAGAGACCCAGGACTTC.

This chain uses TRBV3-1 with TRBJ1-2; no reliable D call. V was cut by 0 bases and J by 4 bases, with 9 bases left in between. CDR1 is LGHDT, CDR2 YNNKEL, per germline (reference sequence). CDR3 length: 14 residues. Here the CDR3 reads CASSQENSPYGYTF. The CDR3 nucleotides are TGTGCCAGCAGCCAAGAAAACAGCCCCTATGGCTACACCTTC.

The chain couples TRBV15 to TRBJ2-5; the D gene is possibly TRBD1 (5 bases). The germline CDR1 and CDR2 sequences are LNHNV and YYDKDF (reference sequence). Trimming removed 9 bases from V and 2 bases from J, with 13 bases in between. CDR3 length equals 13 residues. The DNA for the CDR3 is TGTGCCACTGATGACAGCCTGCAAGAGACCCAGTACTTC. Translation gives CATDDSLQETQYF.

The chain is built from TRBV19 and TRBJ2-1, with D possibly called TRBD1 or TRBD2 (7 bases each). The V end lost 6 bases, the J end lost 9 bases, and 18 bases lay between the germline ends. The CDR3 spans 14 residues. Germline values: CDR1 LNHDA, CDR2 SQIVND (reference sequence). The CDR3 is CASSTTGRVGEQFF. The CDR3 DNA is TGTGCCAGTAGCACGACAGGGAGGGTAGGTGAGCAGTTCTTC.

V is TRBV29-1 and J is TRBJ2-1, with D possibly called TRBD1 or TRBD2 (5 bases each). V was trimmed by 3 bases and J by 4 bases, leaving 7 bases between them. Germline V CDR1 and CDR2: SQVTM, ANQGSEA. CDR3 length: 12 residues. The CDR3 spells CSVEGDYNEQFF. The CDR3 DNA reads as TGCAGCGTTGAGGGGGATTACAATGAGCAGTTCTTC.

This sequence joins TRBV12-3 or TRBV12-4 and TRBJ2-1; no reliable D call. The V and J ends lost 7 bases and 9 bases respectively, with 16 bases between them. The CDR3 covers 13 residues. CDR3 in DNA: TGTGCCAGCATTGAGACCCCTGCCCCTGAGCAGTTCTTC. It codes for CASIETPAPEQFF.

The chain couples TRBV27 to TRBJ2-5, with TRBD1 matching over 8 bases. Germline assignment: CDR1 MNHEY and CDR2 SMNVEV (reference sequence). This CDR3 has 16 residues. V gave up 3 bases and J gave up 5 bases; unmatched junction bases: 11. This CDR3 is CASSLFRRGRPETQYF. CDR3 DNA sequence: TGTGCCAGCAGTTTGTTCCGCAGGGGGCGTCCCGAGACCCAGTACTTC.

This clonotype has only one observation. The chain carries TRBV9 and TRBJ2-2; 7 bases line up with TRBD1. Germline values: CDR1 SGDLS, CDR2 YYNGEE. This CDR3 contains 16 residues. V lost 3 bases to trimming and J lost 2 bases; unmatched junction nucleotides: 7. CDR3: CASSAWGQLNTGELFF. In nucleotides, the CDR3 is TGTGCCAGCAGCGCCTGGGGACAGCTAAACACCGGGGAGCTGTTTTTT.

The chain carries TRBV3-1 and TRBJ2-1; no clear D gene. V was pared by 4 bases and J by 8 bases, with 15 bases between. The CDR3 sequence is 14 residues long. The germline gives CDR1 LGHDT, CDR2 YNNKEL (reference sequence). For the CDR3, the DNA is TGTGCCAGCAGCCCCCGTCGAGGTCCCGATGAGCAGTTCTTC. Amino acids: CASSPRRGPDEQFF.

This clonotype was found a few times. The CDR3 sequence: CASSVGGDYNEQFF. For the CDR3, the DNA is TGTGCCAGCAGCGTAGGCGGAGACTACAATGAGCAGTTCTTC. This chain joins TRBV9 and TRBJ2-1, with D unresolved. V lost 0 bases and J 3 bases, leaving 7 bases between the germline ends. The CDR3 has 14 amino acids. Looked up from germline, CDR1 is SGDLS and CDR2 is YYNGEE. The full variable domain, its missing parts supplied by reference TRBV9 and TRBJ2-1, is DSGVTQTPKHLITATGQRVTLRCSPRSGDLSVYWYQQSLDQGLQFLIQYYNGEERAKGNILERFSAQQFPDLHSELNLSSLELGDSALYFCASSVGGDYNEQFFGPGTRLTVL.

CDR3 protein: CASSIEDRRRSDTQYF. CDR3 DNA sequence: TGTGCCAGCAGCATAGAGGACAGGCGACGATCAGATACGCAGTATTTT. The J gene is TRBJ2-3, the V gene TRBV9; 7 nucleotides line up with TRBD1. The length of the CDR3 is 16 residues. CDR1 is SGDLS, CDR2 YYNGEE, per germline. J gave up 4 bases and V 4 bases, and 12 bases lay outside the gene matches.

This clonotype was seen only a few times. V is TRBV25-1 and J is TRBJ1-2; maybe TRBD1 (5 bases). CDR1 MGHDK and CDR2 SYGVNS come from the germline V gene. Trimming cost V 3 bases and J 5 bases, with 13 bases left between them. The length of the CDR3 is 14 residues. CDR3 loop: CASSDWGGNYGYTF. The CDR3 DNA is TGTGCCAGCAGTGATTGGGGGGGGAATTATGGCTACACCTTC.

The V call is TRBV27, the J call TRBJ2-3; tentative D call: TRBD2 (6 bases). This CDR3 contains 19 residues. Germline lookup yields CDR1 MNHEY and CDR2 SMNVEV (reference sequence). V lost 3 bases to trimming and J lost 1 base, with 23 bases between them. The DNA for the CDR3 is TGTGCCAGCAGTTTGGCGCGGGATTATTCCTCTCTGGGCACAGATACGCAGTATTTT. It translates to CASSLARDYSSLGTDTQYF.

This clonotype turned up a few times. The chain joins TRBV11-2 to TRBJ2-5; 9 nucleotides match TRBD1. This CDR3 comprises 15 residues. Losses at the gene ends were 8 bases for V and 5 bases for J; bases not matched to a gene: 12. CDR1 and CDR2 (germline): SGHAT, FQNNGV. CDR3 DNA: TGTGCCAGCGGGATCGGACAGGGGAATCAGGAGACCCAGTACTTC. It is translated as CASGIGQGNQETQYF.

In its sample, this clonotype was seen a few times. The gene calls are TRBV20-1 and TRBJ1-1; 7 bases align to TRBD1. Germline trimming cut 6 bases from V and 11 bases from J; bases unmatched to any gene: 12. Germline CDR1 and CDR2: DFQATT and SNEGSKA (reference sequence). This CDR3 is 12 amino acids long. CDR3 amino acids: CSAPTGAPGAFF. CDR3 DNA sequence: TGCAGTGCCCCAACAGGGGCCCCGGGGGCTTTCTTT.

This clonotype was detected many times. In DNA, the CDR3 is TGTGCCAGCAGTCGTCCGGGACTAGCGCCCCACGAGCAGTACTTC. Protein product: CASSRPGLAPHEQYF. The chain couples TRBV6-5 to TRBJ2-7; TRBD2 matches 10 bases. The CDR3 runs 15 residues. Germline lookup yields CDR1 MNHEY and CDR2 SVGAGI. V was clipped by 5 bases and J by 5 bases; unmatched bases: 9.

The chain couples TRBV6-5 to TRBJ2-7; TRBD1 matches 9 bases. Trimming removed 2 bases from V and 3 bases from J; junction bases left unmatched: 11. The V gene's germline CDR1 is MNHEY and CDR2 SVGAGI. The CDR3 runs 17 residues. The CDR3 region has the DNA TGTGCCAGCAGTTACAATATCCGGGACAGGGATCTCTACGAGCAGTACTTC. It translates to CASSYNIRDRDLYEQYF.

The genes are TRBV20-1 and TRBJ2-4; D might be TRBD1 (6 bases). V was shortened by 0 bases and J by 0 bases, with 12 bases between the two germline ends. This CDR3 spans 16 amino acids. Germline CDR1 is DFQATT and CDR2 is SNEGSKA (reference sequence). The CDR3 DNA sequence: TGCAGTGCTAGAGACCGCGGACAGCTAGCCAAAAACATTCAGTACTTC. This translates into CSARDRGQLAKNIQYF.

This clonotype was counted a few times. The genes are TRBV19 and TRBJ2-4; no clear D gene. V lost 7 bases and J 0 bases, leaving 10 bases between the germline ends. Germline CDR1 is LNHDA and CDR2 is SQIVND (reference sequence). There are 14 residues in the CDR3. The CDR3 sequence is CASNYGIAKNIQYF. CDR3 nucleotide sequence: TGTGCCAGTAACTACGGCATAGCCAAAAACATTCAGTACTTC.

The table lists this clonotype with a few counts. The chain has TRBV2 and TRBJ2-1; a possible D gene is TRBD2 (6 bases). The V gene lost 8 bases and the J gene lost 9 bases, with 14 bases spanning the gap. This CDR3 comprises 12 residues. Germline lookup yields CDR1 SNHLY and CDR2 FYNNEI. Here the CDR3 reads CASRDSGFEQFF. The CDR3 DNA reads TGTGCCAGCCGGGACTCCGGATTTGAGCAGTTCTTC.

The chain has TRBV5-1 and TRBJ2-1, with 10 bases identical to TRBD2. Germline loops: CDR1 SGHRS, CDR2 YFSETQ. V was pared by 0 bases and J by 5 bases, with 5 bases of the junction left unmatched. The CDR3 extends over 16 amino acids. CDR3 nucleotides: TGCGCCAGCAGCTTGGACGCTAGCGGGGGCAACAATGAGCAGTTCTTC. Its translation is CASSLDASGGNNEQFF.

With regard to this clonotype: At one end, the junction sequence differs from germline, possibly due to a read error. The CDR3 DNA follows: TGTGCCAGCAGTTTAGCAGGTTCTACGATCTACGAGCGGTACTTC. This translates into CASSLAGSTIYERYF. This chain joins TRBV28 and TRBJ2-7; D remains unclear. This CDR3 is 15 amino acids long. Germline values: CDR1 MDHEN, CDR2 SYDVKM.

This clonotype was seen more than once but under ten times. This chain uses TRBV11-3 with TRBJ1-1; 7 positions match TRBD1. The germline V gene has CDR1 SGHNT and CDR2 YENEEA. The CDR3 consists of 15 residues. The V and J ends lost 5 bases and 1 base, in that order; junction bases with no gene match: 7. Here the CDR3 reads CASSLGTAKNTEAFF. The DNA of the CDR3 is TGTGCCAGCAGCCTGGGGACAGCTAAGAACACTGAAGCTTTCTTT.

This clonotype was seen more than once but under ten times. The chain links TRBV12-3 or TRBV12-4 to TRBJ1-1, with D possibly TRBD1 on 5 matching bases. The CDR3 is made up of 15 amino acids. Trimming removed 3 bases at V and 5 bases at J, with 16 bases between. This chain's CDR3 is CASSLGQGRKTEAFF. As DNA, the CDR3 is TGTGCCAGCAGTTTGGGTCAGGGAAGGAAAACTGAAGCTTTCTTT.